This paragraph covers one TCR beta chain sequence. The target of this receptor is not known. The record has no base qualities; no much larger clone is one base away. This sample was included in a study of cytomegalovirus exposure and HLA in healthy donors (dated by TCRdb to 2017 to 2019). With respect to the entire study: An earlier analysis of some 500 of the donors reported approximately 300 Gb of sequence data and roughly 110 million unique TCR beta sequences from some 180 million T cells. The study used immunosequencing to profile the T cell repertoires of more than 650 subjects and linked those repertoires to cytomegalovirus serostatus. Besides the first cohort of about 730 subjects, a separate validation cohort made up of over 100 different subjects was used. An earlier analysis of around 540 of the donors applied high-throughput TCR beta sequencing to assess whether each TCR beta V gene segment acted as functional or pseudogenic. Rather than using new phenotypic data, the later analysis identified candidate immune exposures from TCR beta sequences and from how often those sequences occurred across donors. To study patterns of TCR occurrence, a later analysis re-analyzed previously published TCR beta repertoires from several hundred donors and added high-resolution HLA genotyping. Both class I and class II loci were covered by HLA typing, at four-digit resolution. A later genetic analysis used genome-wide SNP genotypes for about three fifths of the 666 donors, treating that subset as a discovery cohort. Five DR-DQ haplotypes were handled as single units for association and clustering, since linkage in the cohort was strong. Across some 400 genotyped donors of the cohort, an average of about 240,000 unique TCR beta nucleotide sequences per donor were sequenced, and roughly 18% of those sequences were non-productive. To predict cytomegalovirus infection status, the study brought together high-throughput TCR immunosequencing, statistical association of individual TCRs with disease status, and machine learning. Every repertoire in the discovery cohort had been generated on one and the same sequencing platform. An early release covering 550 to 650 HLA-typed donors comprised about 310 gigabases of sequencing data and some 79 million unique TCR sequences. Alongside the repertoire data, information on donor age, sex, ethnicity and CMV serostatus was compiled. Typing coverage differed by locus: A, B, C, DRB1 and DQB1 were typed in about 629-640 donors, DQA1 in roughly 510, DPA1 in 606, and DPB1 in 400 to 490. The study aimed to test whether cataloging public T cell receptors could reveal signatures of past pathogen exposure. Of the roughly 390 genotyped donors, about 84% fell in the genetic ancestry cluster associated with self-reported Caucasian donors.

In total, 630 or so healthy bone marrow donors made up the cohort. Cohort members were all nominally healthy when sampled, although unrecorded immune exposures were likely present. The donor was CMV seropositive and belonged to the group of around 300 seropositive cohort members. Every donor gave a peripheral blood sample, and the peripheral blood mononuclear cells from that sample were used for TCR beta sequencing. Genomic DNA extraction from the blood cell samples was performed with the Qiagen DNeasy Blood Extraction Kit. The library was produced with the immunoSEQ multiplex PCR assay. For the multiplex PCR, a mixture combining 60 forward primers for TCR Vbeta segments and 13 reverse primers for TCR Jbeta segments was used. The CDR3 region of rearranged TCR beta genes was amplified from genomic DNA by a multiplex PCR assay. On the Illumina HiSeq System, the amplified TCR beta libraries were sequenced as 87-base-pair reads. In the source study's methods: In a later analysis, some 80 million unique TCR beta chains were counted across the roughly 610 repertoires, and about 10 million of these chains were shared by at least two donors. To remove PCR and sequencing errors, raw reads were error-corrected and collapsed into unique sequences using a nearest-neighbor algorithm that merged closely related sequences. Alignment of CDR3 sequences to IMGT reference sequences was used to assign V, D and J gene segments. Each retained sequence needed at least a six-nucleotide match to both a V gene segment and a J gene segment. Rearrangements were called productive when the CDR3 lacked stop codons and stayed in frame with V and J; all others were non-productive. Following IMGT convention, CDR3 was defined as the stretch from the second conserved V-encoded cysteine to the conserved J-encoded phenylalanine. The earlier analysis of approximately 500 of the donors excluded sequences that lacked an unambiguous match to a single V gene segment. In an earlier analysis of more than 500 of the donors, a V segment was called functional when productive rearrangements were above 56.7%, and segregating when the standard deviation between donors exceeded 5%. To diagnose cytomegalovirus status from the catalog of TCR beta chain sequences, a statistical classification framework was built. V and J gene assignment, in a later analysis, came from comparing TCR nucleotide sequences with IMGT/GENE-DB human TR gene sequences. The TCRdist pipeline was used in a later analysis to assign CDR3 sequences and most-parsimonious VDJ recombination scenarios. A later analysis defined each TCR beta chain by its CDR3 amino acid sequence plus V-gene family, and excluded reads lacking a unique V-gene family. As a way to deal with suspected cross-contamination and a sequencing artifact, a later analysis dropped approximately 570 nucleotide sequences that were highly shared and had low generation probability. In a later analysis, a clonal expansion index was calculated for each public chain from normalized within-repertoire ranks of inferred template counts. A later analysis computed generation probabilities with a VDJ recombination model fitted to out-of-frame rearrangements, and checked the results against IGoR. In a later analysis, TCR-TCR, TCR-HLA and TCR-CMV co-occurrence was scored with hypergeometric tests, and a repertoire-size bias correction was applied to TCR pairs. A later analysis estimated false discovery rates by permuting HLA or CMV assignments 20 times. A later analysis grouped co-occurring TCRs with DBSCAN, adding TCRdist sequence similarity when clustering within HLA-allele-positive subsets. Repertoires with fewer than 30,000 or more than 120,000 public chains were left out of co-occurrence clustering, as were roughly five repertoires with anomalous nucleotide sharing. This is the immuneACCESS table as TCRdb keeps it, with only in-frame sequences that have V and J called. A part of the clones is gone; compared with another copy, unresolved V genes explain less than half, and the rest is unexplained. That table gives V, J and clone size, and the DNA gave D and trimming. The sample yields 80,000 to 95,000 clones; roughly 86% were counted once. The ten most abundant clones make up 8.5% to 10% of the sample.

Including the terminal cysteine and phenylalanine, the CDR3 comprises 16 residues. This entry keeps only the CDR3 DNA: 48 bases, framed from base 1. CDR1 and CDR2 are drawn from the germline V gene: MDHEN, SYDVKM. The V end gives up 8 bases and the J end 4 bases, leaving 10 bases in the junction not matched to a gene. What the study reported, not specific to this receptor: The study gave a list of 150 to 200 TCR beta chains associated with cytomegalovirus. This cohort had only TCR beta chains sequenced, and the lack of alpha or paired-chain data limited which features could be detected. CMV serostatus was the only immune exposure information available for the cohort. A later analysis reported that several top co-occurrence clusters appeared linked to parvovirus B19, influenza, CMV and Epstein-Barr virus. A few of the identified cytomegalovirus-associated TCR beta chains were confirmed in vitro to be specific for cytomegalovirus antigens. The classifier was reported to diagnose cytomegalovirus status with high specificity and sensitivity in both the original and validation cohorts. In a later analysis, HLA-associated TCR beta chains showed more clonal expansion and lower generation probabilities than non-associated chains that were equally common. Because some donors lacked HLA typing at each locus, the association tests relied only on the typed subset. While some public TCRs were present in many individuals, most TCR sequences turned up only very rarely across donors. In a later analysis, 15,000 to 20,000 TCR beta sequences were associated with specific HLA alleles at a false discovery rate of 0.05. It was suggested by the authors that the approach could potentially be generalized to other disease states and immunological phenotypes. Presence/absence analyses assumed roughly uniform sequencing depth across donors, an assumption that may not hold. The earlier analysis of 587 of the donors excluded roughly 16 rarely observed V segments, including chromosome 9 orphons, because counts were too low. A later analysis found that most CMV-associated TCR beta chains appeared HLA-restricted, with HLA associations seemingly driven largely by CMV exposure. Correlated functional status among segregating V segments might reflect linkage disequilibrium, but an unknown experimental factor could not be ruled out. In a later genetic analysis, a missense DCLRE1C variant was associated with V-gene and J-gene trimming of TCR beta chains, and the association was replicated in an independent cohort. In a later genetic analysis, fewer N-insertions in productive TCRs were reported among donors in an Asian-associated ancestry cluster than the roughly 640-donor mean. In an earlier analysis of a few hundred of the donors, most TCR beta V segments were observed in productive rearrangements about 90% or about 30% of the time, broadly matching IMGT annotations. A group of highly shared sequence variants was considered likely to be a technical artifact of the sequencing pipeline. According to a later analysis, TCR association rates differed among HLA loci, with DRB1 alleles showing the most associated TCRs and HLA-C alleles showing the fewest. A further reported finding was that TCR beta sequences accurately predicted the HLA-A and HLA-B alleles for most subjects in the first cohort. Assigning TCR associations to individual alleles was difficult when HLA alleles, especially DR and DQ, strongly co-occurred. Some IMGT-functional V segments, including TRBV6-2 and TRBV6-3, could not be told apart with the 87-base-pair reads, so those segments were excluded.

The rearrangement joined TRBV28 to TRBJ2-3; the junction holds 12 bases that match TRBD2. This TCR was recovered from a man aged 25 to 45 in good health and CMV-seropositive. Sequenced material: PBMCs. The DNA sequence is given as TGTGCCAGCTACCTAGCGGGAGGGCTCGGGCCAGATACGCAGTATTTT. It translates to CASYLAGGLGPDTQYF.